This TCR beta chain was captured by sequencing in a study of radiotherapy plus CTLA-4 blockade in lung cancer. Study-level background: In about 20% of patients, objective responses were seen; roughly 30% had disease control.

Study results and limitations: TCR clones of tumor origin grew in blood after radiotherapy plus ipilimumab. Strongest reported response predictors: early blood clone changes and post-radiation interferon-beta.

CDR1 SGHAT and CDR2 FQNNGV come from the germline V gene. Trimming stripped 5 bases from V and 7 bases from J, with 17 bases between. CDR3 length: 15 amino acids. With respect to this clone: Its antigen is not known.

The table came from immunoSEQ multiplex PCR; TCRdb's copy has only in-frame clones and leaves some out. This sample has more than 55,000 clones, with 77% found just once. The chain is built from TRBV11-2 and TRBJ1-4, with D perhaps TRBD1 (6 bases). Source: peripheral blood, taken from a patient treated with radiotherapy plus ipilimumab. This TCR derives from a human donor with non-small cell lung cancer who had a partial response to radiotherapy plus ipilimumab. The CDR3 DNA reads as TGTGCCAGCAGCCAACAGGGCAGGGCGGGTGAAAAACTGTTTTTT. Translation gives CASSQQGRAGEKLFF.